The 26 T cell receptor beta chains reported below all come from one sample, sequenced in a study of T-cell memory formation after mild COVID-19. TCRdb re-derived calls from the 5' RACE reads in MiXCR, one entry per CDR3 protein. The sample lists 350,000 to 450,000 distinct CDR3 sequences; around 20% were seen once. The specimen sequenced was PBMCs or a T cell subset sorted from them (not recorded which). The receptors were sampled from an adult woman who had mild COVID-19 (a few samples of this study predate the infection). Cell type and time point are not known.

The rearrangement joins TRBV6-2 or TRBV6-3 to TRBJ2-7, with 11 bases lining up with TRBD2. Per the germline V gene, CDR1 is MNHEY and CDR2 is SVGEGT. Trimming removed 5 bases from V and 0 bases from J; junction bases left unmatched: 12. The CDR3 is 18 amino acids. Here the CDR3 reads CASSQIPGLAENSYEQYF. The CDR3 DNA is TGTGCCAGCAGTCAGATACCGGGACTAGCGGAAAACTCCTACGAGCAGTACTTC.

The rearrangement uses TRBV12-3 or TRBV12-4 and TRBJ1-5; D uncertain. This CDR3 comprises 14 residues. Trimming pared 3 bases from V and 6 bases from J, leaving 12 bases between. CDR3 DNA sequence: TGTGCCAGCAGTTTCGCTGGAGGTCGTCAGCCCCAGCATTTT. This gives the protein CASSFAGGRQPQHF.

In this sample, this clonotype turned up a few times. This rearrangement joins TRBV24-1 to TRBJ1-6; D is unresolved. From germline, CDR1 is KGHDR and CDR2 SFDVKD. CDR3 length equals 12 residues. Trimming removed 3 bases from V and 8 bases from J, with 4 bases in between. The chain's CDR3 is CATSDQDSPLHF. The CDR3 DNA follows: TGTGCCACCAGTGATCAGGATTCACCCCTCCACTTT.

The J gene is TRBJ2-7, the V gene TRBV12-3 or TRBV12-4, with 10 positions matching TRBD1. V lost 7 bases to trimming and J lost 7 bases; unmatched junction nucleotides: 7. This CDR3 comprises 13 residues. CDR3 sequence: CASTRDRGVEQYF. CDR3 nucleotides: TGTGCCAGCACCCGGGACAGGGGAGTAGAGCAGTACTTC.

This clonotype was recorded many times. The chain couples TRBV25-1 to TRBJ2-5, with D unresolved. CDR1 MGHDK and CDR2 SYGVNS come from the germline V gene. The CDR3 length is 12 residues. The V end was cut by 0 bases, the J end by 7 bases, with 6 bases between. The CDR3 loop reads CASSEYPGTQYF. CDR3 in DNA: TGTGCCAGCAGTGAATATCCAGGGACCCAGTACTTC.

The V gene is TRBV18, the J gene TRBJ2-1; 10 nucleotides agree with TRBD1. Germline assignment: CDR1 KGHSH and CDR2 LQKENI. The CDR3 covers 17 residues. Trimming removed 2 bases from V and 7 bases from J; junction bases left unmatched: 11. The CDR3: CASSPLIPGQGLNEQFF. The CDR3 bases are TGTGCCAGCTCACCATTAATACCGGGACAGGGGTTAAATGAGCAGTTCTTC.

This rearrangement joins TRBV7-8 to TRBJ2-2, with D possibly being TRBD2 (6 bases). Germline V gives CDR1 SGHVS, CDR2 FQNEAQ. The V end was cut by 2 bases, the J end by 4 bases, with 11 bases between. The CDR3 has 15 amino acids. CDR3 bases: TGTGCCAGCAGCTTAAGCGGGTCGACCACCGGGGAGCTGTTTTTT. Encoded protein: CASSLSGSTTGELFF.

V and J are TRBV18 and TRBJ2-1; 7 positions match TRBD2. This CDR3 comprises 15 residues. CDR1 and CDR2 (germline): KGHSH, LQKENI. V lost 3 bases and J lost 7; bases outside the gene matches: 9. This CDR3 reads CASSPAGVGVNEQFF. Here the CDR3 DNA reads TGTGCCAGCTCACCGGCGGGAGTCGGCGTGAATGAGCAGTTCTTC.

This clonotype was recorded a few times. The rearrangement uses TRBV20-1 and TRBJ1-1; D gene unclear. The length of the CDR3 is 14 residues. CDR1 is DFQATT, CDR2 SNEGSKA, per germline (reference sequence). With 0 bases removed from V and 5 bases from J, the gap between germline ends came to 13 bases. CDR3 sequence (DNA): TGCAGTGCTAGAGACCGACGAACCGGGACTGAAGCTTTCTTT. Amino acids: CSARDRRTGTEAFF.

The chain employs TRBV9 and TRBJ1-1; the match to TRBD1 covers 9 bases. The germline V gene encodes CDR1 SGDLS and CDR2 YYNGEE. V shed 3 bases and J 0 bases; nucleotides not matched to a gene: 15. The length of the CDR3 is 19 residues. The CDR3 protein is CASSGSPTGQGYMNTEAFF. Written as DNA, the CDR3 is TGTGCCAGCAGCGGGTCTCCCACGGGACAGGGTTACATGAACACTGAAGCTTTCTTT.

In this sample, this clonotype turned up a few times. The J gene is TRBJ2-5, the V gene TRBV9; TRBD1 matches at 9 bases. CDR1 SGDLS and CDR2 YYNGEE come from the germline V gene. J gave up 1 base and V 0 bases, and 4 bases lay outside the gene matches. This CDR3 contains 16 residues. DNA for the CDR3: TGTGCCAGCAGCGTAGCAACGACAGGGGGCCAAGAGACCCAGTACTTC. Residues: CASSVATTGGQETQYF.

This clonotype turned up a few times. This chain uses TRBV12-3 or TRBV12-4 with TRBJ2-4, with 8 bases lining up with TRBD1. Trimming cost V 5 bases and J 0 bases; bases outside gene matches: 15. The CDR3 totals 19 residues. The CDR3 DNA follows: TGTGCCAGCAGTCCACACCGGGACAGGATTAGCCTAGCCAAAAACATTCAGTACTTC. Its protein product is CASSPHRDRISLAKNIQYF.

V usage is TRBV24-1 and J usage is TRBJ2-5; the match to TRBD2 covers 7 bases. The CDR3 spans 13 residues. V shed 7 bases, J shed 0 bases, and the junction held 1 base outside the gene matches. From germline, CDR1 is KGHDR and CDR2 SFDVKD. In DNA form, the CDR3 reads TGTGCCACCAGCGGGGGGTACCAAGAGACCCAGTACTTC. This sequence encodes CATSGGYQETQYF.

This clonotype was observed a handful of times. The chain links TRBV4-2 to TRBJ2-2; no clear D. Germline V gene lookup returns CDR1 LGHNA and CDR2 YNFKEQ. Trimming shortened V by 0 bases and J by 7 bases, and 12 bases separated the two germline ends. The CDR3 length is 15 residues. CDR3 coding DNA: TGTGCCAGCAGCCAAGATCCCCTAGTAGGCGGGGAGCTGTTTTTT. Residues: CASSQDPLVGGELFF.

The V and J genes are TRBV7-9 and TRBJ2-4, with a weak D call TRBD2 (5 bases). The germline V gene encodes CDR1 SEHNR and CDR2 FQNEAQ (reference sequence). This CDR3 region has 14 residues. Deletions cut 2 bases from V and 7 bases from J, with 12 bases between. This CDR3 is CASSLNGMMNIQYF. The CDR3 bases are TGTGCCAGCAGCTTAAACGGGATGATGAACATTCAGTACTTC.

This chain uses TRBV12-3 or TRBV12-4 with TRBJ1-2; 7 nucleotides match TRBD1. V shed 7 bases and J 4 bases; nucleotides not matched to a gene: 3. The CDR3 is 12 residues long. Written as DNA, the CDR3 is TGTGCCAGCAACCCAGGGGGCTATGGCTACACCTTC. Translation: CASNPGGYGYTF.

This clonotype was recorded a few times. This sequence joins TRBV4-1 and TRBJ2-7, with D possibly TRBD1 on 5 matching bases. Trimming took off 0 bases at V and 2 bases at J, with 11 bases between the two ends. Looked up from germline, CDR1 is MGHRA and CDR2 is YSYEKL. This CDR3 contains 15 residues. CDR3 sequence (DNA): TGCGCCAGCAGCCAAGATAGGGCAGGGACCTACGAGCAGTACTTC. Translated: CASSQDRAGTYEQYF.

This clonotype was counted only a few times. The chain combines TRBV7-6 with TRBJ2-2, with 8 bases fitting TRBD1. The CDR3 contains 16 residues. Germline CDR1 and CDR2: SGHVS and FNYEAQ. V trimming: 5 bases; J trimming: 5 bases; junction bases outside the gene matches: 10. CDR3 loop: CASSITDRGGTGELFF. CDR3 bases: TGTGCCAGCAGCATTACTGACAGGGGAGGAACCGGGGAGCTGTTTTTT.

Details on this clonotype: This may be a read error: a much more frequent sequence differs by one nucleotide. The J gene is TRBJ1-1, the V gene TRBV29-1, with D uncertain. CDR1 and CDR2 from the germline V gene are SQVTM and ANQGSEA. There are 13 residues in the CDR3. The V end was cut by 2 bases, the J end by 0 bases, with 7 bases between. The CDR3 coding sequence is TGCAGCGTTGAAAAACCCTTGAACACTGAAGCTTTCTTT. Its translation is CSVEKPLNTEAFF.

The J gene is TRBJ2-1, the V gene TRBV9; 7 bases are shared with TRBD2. CDR1 SGDLS and CDR2 YYNGEE come from the germline V gene. CDR3 size: 15 residues. V lost 2 bases to trimming and J lost 7 bases; unmatched junction nucleotides: 9. CDR3 in DNA: TGTGCCAGCAGCGTTTTGGCTAGCGGTAGTAATGAGCAGTTCTTC. Encoded protein: CASSVLASGSNEQFF. Using reference TRBV9 and TRBJ2-1 for the parts outside the CDR3, the full variable domain is DSGVTQTPKHLITATGQRVTLRCSPRSGDLSVYWYQQSLDQGLQFLIQYYNGEERAKGNILERFSAQQFPDLHSELNLSSLELGDSALYFCASSVLASGSNEQFFGPGTRLTVL.

This clonotype was recorded a few times. This sequence joins TRBV24-1 and TRBJ2-5; D may be TRBD2 (6 bases). This CDR3 contains 15 residues. Germline loops: CDR1 KGHDR, CDR2 SFDVKD. The V end was cut by 3 bases, the J end by 1 base, with 11 bases between. CDR3 nucleotide sequence: TGTGCCACCAGTGATCCTGGGACTCCCCAAGAGACCCAGTACTTC. This encodes CATSDPGTPQETQYF.

The rearrangement links TRBV20-1 to TRBJ2-1; the D gene could be TRBD1 or TRBD2 (5 bases each). V dropped 5 bases and J dropped 4 bases, with 15 bases sitting between them. Germline V lookup: CDR1 DFQATT, CDR2 SNEGSKA (reference sequence). This CDR3 spans 14 amino acids. The CDR3: CSAVDTRVYNEQFF. In DNA form, the CDR3 reads TGCAGTGCTGTGGACACTAGAGTATACAATGAGCAGTTCTTC.

This clonotype was detected only a few times. The chain joins TRBV27 to TRBJ1-1, with D possibly TRBD1 on 6 matching bases. Germline V gene sequence: CDR1 MNHEY, CDR2 SMNVEV (reference sequence). The CDR3 spans 15 residues. Trimming removed 5 bases from V and 1 base from J, with 14 bases in between. As DNA, the CDR3 is TGTGCCAGCAGTGCCTACAGGGTGGGGAACACTGAAGCTTTCTTT. Amino acids: CASSAYRVGNTEAFF.

The chain recombines TRBV7-6 with TRBJ1-1; D gene ambiguous. CDR1 is SGHVS and CDR2 is FNYEAQ in the germline V gene. The CDR3 contains 15 residues. The V gene lost 5 bases and the J gene lost 1 base, with 14 bases spanning the gap. DNA of the CDR3: TGTGCCAGCAGCAATGCAGACGGCAAGAACACTGAAGCTTTCTTT. This encodes CASSNADGKNTEAFF.

The rearrangement uses TRBV20-1 and TRBJ2-1; 13 bases are shared with TRBD2. The CDR3 loop spans 16 amino acids. J gave up 8 bases and V 0 bases, and 7 bases lay outside the gene matches. From germline, CDR1 is DFQATT and CDR2 SNEGSKA (reference sequence). This CDR3 is CSARDLRLAGGDEQFF. In DNA form, the CDR3 reads TGCAGTGCTAGAGATCTCCGACTAGCGGGAGGTGATGAGCAGTTCTTC.

This clonotype appeared a few times. The chain is built from TRBV28 and TRBJ2-5; D gene uncertain. The CDR3 is 14 residues long. Deletions cut 4 bases from V and 3 bases from J, with 12 bases between. The germline V gene has CDR1 MDHEN and CDR2 SYDVKM. CDR3 loop: CASSSGPAKETQYF. The CDR3 DNA follows: TGTGCCAGCAGTTCGGGCCCGGCGAAAGAGACCCAGTACTTC.